The sequence of this T cell receptor beta chain was determined in a study of T cell responses to AZD1222 COVID-19 vaccine. Study-wide points: The CD4 TCRs associated with vaccination extended across spike and predominated at 160-218 and 743-854.

The method was immunoSEQ multiplex PCR; TCRdb's version includes in-frame clones alone and lacks a portion of them. The sample carries about 120,000 clones, 92% recorded once. This clone has a single count. Its matching antigen is unknown. Trimming cost V 6 bases and J 0 bases; bases outside gene matches: 5. The CDR3 has 14 residues. CDR1 and CDR2 (germline): MNHEY, SVGAGI. The genes are TRBV6-5 and TRBJ2-7; 7 positions agree with TRBD2. This receptor was identified in an adult in good health. The sequencing used peripheral blood, collected on day 0 of AZD1222 vaccination. The CDR3 loop is CASSDGEGSYEQYF. In nucleotides, the CDR3 is TGTGCCAGCAGCGATGGGGAGGGCTCCTACGAGCAGTACTTC.